This T cell receptor beta chain was sequenced for a study of molecular identifiers for immune sequencing clone quantification. Germline CDR1 and CDR2: SGHRS and YFSETQ. The CDR3 length is 16 residues. V was shortened by 5 bases and J by 0 bases, with 17 bases between the two germline ends. Concerning this clonotype: A read error is possible here, since a much larger clone lies one base away.

In TCRdb, the PCR reads were re-called with MiXCR into one record per CDR3 protein. The top ten hold 0.7% to 1% of the sample, which has under 650,000 distinct CDR3 sequences, just under 20% seen once. The chain recombines TRBV5-1 with TRBJ1-1; no firm D call. This receptor was obtained from a human donor in good health. Some libraries in this study had Jurkat cell RNA spiked in. The sample was naive CD8+ T cells from blood, with Jurkat cell RNA spiked in. Subset described: FACS-sorted CD8+CD4-CCR7+CD45RA+ naive T cells. CDR3 loop: CASRPRNRHMNTEAFF. Written as DNA, the CDR3 is TGCGCCAGCAGACCCAGGAACCGACACATGAACACTGAAGCTTTCTTT.